The 28 T cell receptor beta chains given below trace back to one sample, sequenced in a study of CD8 T cells in ankylosing spondylitis. Overall study results and limits: Characteristic, it appeared, of ankylosing spondylitis blood was a TCR beta motif of eight or nine highly homologous variants.

TCRdb re-analysed the 5' RACE reads in MiXCR, keeping a single row per CDR3 protein. Among 700,000 to 1,000,000 distinct CDR3 sequences listed, approximately 12% were seen once. Their specific antigens are unknown. Sequences were obtained from blood, either unsorted or a sorted T cell fraction (not recorded which). Receptors were obtained from a male donor with ankylosing spondylitis.

This clonotype has just a few counts. This chain connects TRBV10-1 to TRBJ2-2, with a possible D match to TRBD1 (5 bases). This CDR3 comprises 12 residues. Per the germline V gene, CDR1 is WNHNN and CDR2 is SYGVQD (reference sequence). V was trimmed by 7 bases and J by 4 bases, leaving 7 bases between them. The CDR3 DNA reads as TGCGCCAGCACCGACAGCACCGGGGAGCTGTTTTTT. Its protein is CASTDSTGELFF.

This clonotype has only a few counts. The chain is built from TRBV7-2 and TRBJ1-2; 10 bases align to TRBD1. The CDR3 contains 14 residues. Germline CDR1 SGHTA, CDR2 FQGNSA. V was clipped by 6 bases and J by 5 bases; unmatched bases: 6. In DNA form, the CDR3 reads TGTGCCAGCAGGCTGACAGGGGGCCGATATGGCTACACCTTC. Protein product: CASRLTGGRYGYTF. Full variable domain (rest looked up from reference TRBV7-2 and TRBJ1-2): GAGVSQSPSNKVTEKGKDVELRCDPISGHTALYWYRQSLGQGLEFLIYFQGNSAPDKSGLPSDRFSAERTGGSVSTLTIQRTQQEDSAVYLCASRLTGGRYGYTFGSGTRLTVV.

There are a few counts of this clonotype. CDR3 in DNA: TGTGCCAGCAGTGTTCTTCCGGGACAGGGGGCTTACGAGCAGTACTTC. Translated, it gives CASSVLPGQGAYEQYF. The chain has TRBV12-3 or TRBV12-4 and TRBJ2-7; 12 positions agree with TRBD1. CDR3 length: 16 residues. V gave up 5 bases and J gave up 4 bases; unmatched junction bases: 9.

This clonotype was seen repeatedly, ten times or more. The chain couples TRBV4-3 to TRBJ2-1, with 8 bases fitting TRBD2. CDR1 is LGHNA, CDR2 YSLEER, per germline. This CDR3 contains 15 residues. V trimming: 6 bases; J trimming: 4 bases; junction bases outside the gene matches: 8. CDR3 DNA: TGCGCCAGCAGTCTTAGCGGGGACGCTTACAATGAGCAGTTCTTC. The encoded protein is CASSLSGDAYNEQFF.

The table lists this clonotype with a few counts. This sequence joins TRBV5-1 and TRBJ2-1; maybe TRBD2 (6 bases). V gave up 4 bases and J gave up 8 bases, with 28 bases separating them. The CDR3 consists of 18 residues. The germline gives CDR1 SGHRS, CDR2 YFSETQ. CDR3 region: CASSHYWDRPYGGHEQFF. The CDR3 nucleotides are TGCGCCAGCAGCCACTACTGGGACCGCCCTTACGGGGGACATGAGCAGTTCTTC.

This clonotype was seen many times. This chain links TRBV14 with TRBJ2-2; D may be TRBD1 or TRBD2 (6 bases each). V was shortened by 5 bases and J by 4 bases, with 14 bases between the two germline ends. Germline V CDR1 and CDR2: SGHDN, FVKESK. The CDR3 has 15 residues. The CDR3 region has the DNA TGTGCCAGCAGCTTATACGGGGGCGGCACCGGGGAGCTGTTTTTT. Protein: CASSLYGGGTGELFF.

This clonotype has more than one count but fewer than ten. This chain uses TRBV4-3 with TRBJ1-1, with D possibly TRBD1 on 5 matching bases. The germline V gene has CDR1 LGHNA and CDR2 YSLEER. The CDR3 extends over 15 amino acids. Trimming removed 1 base at V and 8 bases at J, with 17 bases between. The CDR3 spells CASSQGRGREEEAFF. CDR3 bases: TGCGCCAGCAGCCAAGGACGGGGCCGAGAAGAAGAAGCTTTCTTT.

V and J are TRBV20-1 and TRBJ1-4; no clear D. With 0 bases removed from V and 5 bases from J, the gap between germline ends came to 4 bases. Germline V gene lookup returns CDR1 DFQATT and CDR2 SNEGSKA (reference sequence). This CDR3 contains 12 residues. The CDR3, as DNA: TGCAGTGCTAGAGACGACAATGAAAAACTGTTTTTT. Protein sequence: CSARDDNEKLFF.

The chain carries TRBV5-1 and TRBJ2-1; tentatively, D is TRBD1 or TRBD2 (5 bases each). The CDR3 covers 16 residues. Deletions cut 4 bases from V and 5 bases from J, with 19 bases between. Germline CDR1 reads SGHRS; CDR2 reads YFSETQ. In DNA form, the CDR3 reads TGCGCCAGCAGCAGAGGGGAGCGGCGACTCCACAATGAGCAGTTCTTC. Encoded protein: CASSRGERRLHNEQFF.

This clonotype was picked up a small number of times. The CDR3 spells CSARVLANYGYTF. The CDR3 DNA sequence: TGCAGTGCTAGAGTTCTAGCTAACTATGGCTACACCTTC. The chain combines TRBV20-1 with TRBJ1-2; no clear D. CDR1 and CDR2 from the germline V gene are DFQATT and SNEGSKA (reference sequence). The CDR3 spans 13 residues. The V gene lost 1 base and the J gene lost 0 bases, with 6 bases spanning the gap.

This clonotype occurred a few times. The chain carries TRBV10-3 and TRBJ2-1; D call uncertain. In germline, CDR1 is ENHRY, CDR2 SYGVKD. V lost 1 base to trimming and J lost 5 bases, with 9 bases between them. This CDR3 is 14 amino acids long. The CDR3 nucleotides are TGTGCCATCAGTGAGTGGTTACTGGACAATGAGCAGTTCTTC. Protein sequence: CAISEWLLDNEQFF.

Many counts were recorded for this clonotype. The J gene is TRBJ1-6, the V gene TRBV6-1, with D uncertain. V lost 6 bases, J lost 0 bases, and 15 bases lay in between. The V gene's germline CDR1 is MNHNS and CDR2 SASEGT. CDR3 length equals 17 residues. The CDR3 sequence is CASSRDLRSSYNSPLHF. The CDR3 region has the DNA TGTGCCAGCAGCCGGGATTTACGGAGCTCCTATAATTCACCCCTCCACTTT.

The sample holds many counts of this clonotype. V gene TRBV7-2 combines with J gene TRBJ2-1, with D maybe TRBD1 (6 bases). The CDR3 runs 15 residues. Germline V gene data show CDR1 as SGHTA and CDR2 as FQGNSA. V lost 6 bases and J 1 base, leaving 13 bases between the germline ends. The CDR3 region is CASRSDRLSYNEQFF. CDR3 bases: TGTGCCAGCAGGAGCGACAGGTTATCCTACAATGAGCAGTTCTTC.

This clonotype was counted ten times or more. The chain carries TRBV29-1 and TRBJ2-7; no definite D call. Trimming shortened V by 2 bases and J by 4 bases, and 9 bases separated the two germline ends. There are 12 residues in the CDR3. Germline V gene sequence: CDR1 SQVTM, CDR2 ANQGSEA. The CDR3 loop reads CSVENSNYEQYF. In DNA, the CDR3 is TGCAGCGTTGAAAACAGTAATTACGAGCAGTACTTC.

This clonotype was counted ten times or more. The genes are TRBV7-9 and TRBJ1-1, with D maybe TRBD1 (5 bases). V gave up 1 base and J gave up 8 bases, with 5 bases separating them. The V gene's germline CDR1 is SEHNR and CDR2 FQNEAQ (reference sequence). The CDR3 is 11 residues long. The CDR3: CASSLGDEAFF. The CDR3, as DNA: TGTGCCAGCAGCTTAGGGGACGAAGCTTTCTTT.

This clonotype was counted a few times. The V gene is TRBV20-1, the J gene TRBJ2-1; D is undetermined. The CDR3 sequence is 12 residues long. Trimming took off 6 bases at V and 5 bases at J, with 11 bases between the two ends. CDR1 DFQATT and CDR2 SNEGSKA come from the germline V gene (reference sequence). The CDR3 DNA reads as TGCAGTGCCCGCTCGCTTAACAATGAGCAGTTCTTC. The encoded protein is CSARSLNNEQFF.

This clonotype came up many times. The rearrangement uses TRBV6-1 and TRBJ2-1; weak D call: TRBD2 (6 bases). Germline values: CDR1 MNHNS, CDR2 SASEGT. V lost 6 bases and J lost 0, with 12 bases in between. This CDR3 comprises 15 residues. The CDR3 nucleotides are TGTGCCAGCAGCTCGGGACTCAGCTCCTACAATGAGCAGTTCTTC. This gives the protein CASSSGLSSYNEQFF.

In DNA form, the CDR3 reads TGTGCCAGCAGCTTTCCCAGGGGCAAACTGTTTTTT. This gives the protein CASSFPRGKLFF. The gene calls are TRBV7-9 and TRBJ1-4, with D possibly matching TRBD1 (6 bases). V lost 3 bases and J 11 bases, leaving 10 bases between the germline ends. Germline values: CDR1 SEHNR, CDR2 FQNEAQ (reference sequence). There are 12 residues in the CDR3.

This clonotype was seen many times. The chain couples TRBV20-1 to TRBJ2-5; D remains ambiguous. Germline assignment: CDR1 DFQATT and CDR2 SNEGSKA (reference sequence). The CDR3 has 12 amino acids. Trimming took off 5 bases at V and 5 bases at J, with 12 bases between the two ends. CDR3 sequence: CSAARASETQYF. CDR3 sequence (DNA): TGCAGTGCTGCCCGGGCCTCGGAGACCCAGTACTTC.

Written as DNA, the CDR3 is TGCAGTGCTAGTGTCGACAGGGAAGGGACCCAGTACTTC. Translated: CSASVDREGTQYF. The chain employs TRBV20-1 and TRBJ2-5, with TRBD1 matching over 7 bases. CDR1 is DFQATT and CDR2 is SNEGSKA in the germline V gene (reference sequence). This CDR3 is 13 amino acids long. J lost 7 bases, V lost 3 bases, and 8 bases had no gene match.

In this sample, this clonotype turned up many times. The gene calls are TRBV12-3 or TRBV12-4 and TRBJ1-1; TRBD1 matches 9 bases. This CDR3 is 13 amino acids long. With V trimmed by 7 bases and J by 5 bases, 5 bases remained unmatched. CDR3 region: CASTGTGSTEAFF. In DNA, the CDR3 is TGTGCCAGCACCGGGACAGGGTCAACTGAAGCTTTCTTT.

The chain is built from TRBV5-1 and TRBJ2-7; D tentatively fits TRBD1 or TRBD2 (5 bases each). V dropped 6 bases and J dropped 5 bases, with 15 bases sitting between them. This CDR3 contains 13 residues. Per germline, CDR1 SGHRS and CDR2 YFSETQ. DNA of the CDR3: TGCGCCAGCATGAGGGGCCCCGGTGACGAGCAGTACTTC. It codes for CASMRGPGDEQYF.

This sequence joins TRBV20-1 and TRBJ2-1; tentatively, D is TRBD1 (5 bases). The CDR3 consists of 10 residues. CDR1 DFQATT and CDR2 SNEGSKA come from the germline V gene (reference sequence). With 5 bases removed from V and 9 bases from J, the gap between germline ends came to 8 bases. DNA for the CDR3: TGCAGTGCTCACAGGACTGAGCAGTTCTTC. Amino acids: CSAHRTEQFF.

The gene calls are TRBV9 and TRBJ2-7; 16 positions agree with TRBD2. The CDR3 runs to 17 residues. With 4 bases clipped from V and 2 bases from J, the junction kept 6 bases outside the gene matches. CDR1 is SGDLS, CDR2 YYNGEE, per germline. The CDR3 loop is CASSPRGTSGRAYEQYF. DNA for the CDR3: TGTGCCAGCAGCCCTCGTGGGACTAGCGGGAGGGCCTACGAGCAGTACTTC.

This chain links TRBV20-1 with TRBJ2-1; D gene unclear. The V end was cut by 7 bases, the J end by 1 base, with 5 bases between. CDR3 size: 11 residues. Per the germline V gene, CDR1 is DFQATT and CDR2 is SNEGSKA (reference sequence). DNA of the CDR3: TGCAGTGGGCCTTCCTACAATGAGCAGTTCTTC. This encodes CSGPSYNEQFF.

This clonotype was recorded at least ten times. J is TRBJ1-4 and V is TRBV7-9; D is uncertain. This CDR3 comprises 13 residues. The germline V and J ends were trimmed by 6 bases and 7 bases, with 12 bases remaining between them. Germline V gene data show CDR1 as SEHNR and CDR2 as FQNEAQ (reference sequence). The CDR3 sequence: CASRETQIEKLFF. The CDR3 coding sequence is TGTGCCAGCAGAGAGACACAGATTGAAAAACTGTTTTTT.

The chain carries TRBV7-2 and TRBJ1-3; TRBD1 matches 8 bases. Germline assignment: CDR1 SGHTA and CDR2 FQGNSA. This CDR3 is built from 14 residues. Unmatched junction bases numbered 6, after V lost 3 bases and J lost 8 bases. In nucleotides, the CDR3 is TGTGCCAGCAGCTTCAGGGGGCCGTCAGACACCATATATTTT. Protein sequence: CASSFRGPSDTIYF.

This clonotype has only a few counts. The CDR3 DNA reads TGTGCCAGCAGTTTAGCGGGGTCAGGCCAGTACTTC. It specifies CASSLAGSGQYF. The chain combines TRBV12-3 or TRBV12-4 with TRBJ2-5, with D uncertain. Deletions cut 0 bases from V and 10 bases from J, with 9 bases between. The CDR3 is 12 residues long.